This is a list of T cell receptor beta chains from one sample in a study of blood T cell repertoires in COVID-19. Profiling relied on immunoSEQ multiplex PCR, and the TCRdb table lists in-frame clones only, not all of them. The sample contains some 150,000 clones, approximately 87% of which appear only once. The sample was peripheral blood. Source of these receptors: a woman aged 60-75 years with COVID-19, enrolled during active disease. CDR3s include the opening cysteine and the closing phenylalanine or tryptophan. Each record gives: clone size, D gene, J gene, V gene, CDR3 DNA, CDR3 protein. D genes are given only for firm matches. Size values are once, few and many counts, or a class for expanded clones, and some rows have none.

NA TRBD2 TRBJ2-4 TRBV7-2 TGTGCCAGCAGCTTAGCGCCTGGCACTAGCGGAAACATTCAGTACTTC CASSLAPGTSGNIQYF
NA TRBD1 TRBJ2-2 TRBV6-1 TGTGCCAGCAGTGAGACAGGGAGTTACACCGGGGAGCTGTTTTTT CASSETGSYTGELFF
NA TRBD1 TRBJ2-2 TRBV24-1 TGTGCCACCAGAGGCCAGGGGGCCACCGGGGAGCTGTTTTTT CATRGQGATGELFF
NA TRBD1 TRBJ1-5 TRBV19 TGTGCCAGTAGTATCCCGGGACAGGGGACTCAGCCCCAGCATTTT CASSIPGQGTQPQHF
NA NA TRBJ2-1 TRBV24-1 TGTGCCACCAGTGACCTTTGGCGGGACAATGAGCAGTTCTTC CATSDLWRDNEQFF
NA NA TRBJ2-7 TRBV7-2 TGTGCCAGCAGCTTAGGGGGGGTGGGCTACGAGCAGTACTTC CASSLGGVGYEQYF
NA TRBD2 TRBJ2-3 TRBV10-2 TGCGCCAGCTCTAGAGGGACTAGCGAGACAGATACGCAGTATTTT CASSRGTSETDTQYF
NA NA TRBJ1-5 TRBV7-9 TGTGCCAGCAGCTTAGGTATGGAGAGCCTCCGTAATCAGCCCCAGCATTTT CASSLGMESLRNQPQHF
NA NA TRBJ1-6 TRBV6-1 TGTGCCAGCAGTGAACTCTCCTATAATTCACCCCTCCACTTT CASSELSYNSPLHF
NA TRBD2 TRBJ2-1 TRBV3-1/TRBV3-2 TGTGCCAGCAGCCAACGACTAGCGGGAGCGGATGAGCAGTTCTTC CASSQRLAGADEQFF
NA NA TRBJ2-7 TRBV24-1 TGTGCCACCAGTGATGGGGGCTCGTACGAGCAGTACTTC CATSDGGSYEQYF
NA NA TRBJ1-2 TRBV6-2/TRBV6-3 TGTGCCAGCAGTTTCGACTATCCTGGGGGAGGACACGGCTACACCTTC CASSFDYPGGGHGYTF
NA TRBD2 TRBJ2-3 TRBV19 TGTGCCGCGGGACTAGCGGGAGATACGCAGTATTTT CAAGLAGDTQYF
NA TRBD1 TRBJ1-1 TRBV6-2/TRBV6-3 TGTGCCAGCAGCCGGGGACAGGGGGCTCTGAACACTGAAGCTTTCTTT CASSRGQGALNTEAFF
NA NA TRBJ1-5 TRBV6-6 TGTGCCAGCAGCCTTAACGGGGTCAGCAATCAGCCCCAGCATTTT CASSLNGVSNQPQHF
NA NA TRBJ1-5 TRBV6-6 TGTGCCAGCAACCCCCTGACAAATCAGCCCCAGCATTTT CASNPLTNQPQHF
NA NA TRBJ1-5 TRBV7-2 TGTGCCAGCAGCCAGCAGGGGAGTCAGCCCCAGCATTTT CASSQQGSQPQHF
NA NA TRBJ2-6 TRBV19 TGTGCCACAGGGGGAGGACCCTCTGGGGCCAACGTCCTGACTTTC CATGGGPSGANVLTF
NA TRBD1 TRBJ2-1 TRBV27 TGTGCCAGCAGGCACCGGGACAGGGACTACAATGAGCAGTTCTTC CASRHRDRDYNEQFF
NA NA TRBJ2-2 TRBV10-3 TGTGCCGCATCCTACGGGACTCCGATTACCGGGGAGCTGTTTTTT CAASYGTPITGELFF
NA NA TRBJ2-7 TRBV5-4 TGTGCCAGCAGCCCCCGATTAGGGGTATCCTACGAGCAGTACTTC CASSPRLGVSYEQYF
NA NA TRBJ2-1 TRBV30 TGTGCCTGGAGTCAGTACAGGCAGATCTACAATGAGCAGTTCTTC CAWSQYRQIYNEQFF
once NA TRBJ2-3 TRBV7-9 TGTGCCAGCAGCCCCAACGGAGGCACCACAGATACGCAGTATTTT CASSPNGGTTDTQYF
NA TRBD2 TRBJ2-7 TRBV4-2 TGTGCCAGCAGCCAAGATGGGACTAGCGGGTCCTACGAGCAGTACTTC CASSQDGTSGSYEQYF
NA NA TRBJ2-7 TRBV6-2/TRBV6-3 TGTGCCAGCAGTTACTCTGGGGACTCGCACTCCTACGAGCAGTACTTC CASSYSGDSHSYEQYF
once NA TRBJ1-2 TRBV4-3 TGCGCCAGCAGCCAAGACGGGAGCAGGGCCTACTATGGCTACACCTTC CASSQDGSRAYYGYTF
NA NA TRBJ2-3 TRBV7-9 TGTGCCAGCAGCCTAACCGGGATAAGCACAGATACGCAGTATTTT CASSLTGISTDTQYF
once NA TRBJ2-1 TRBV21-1 TGTGCCAGCAGCCTACGACAGGGTAATGAGCAGTTCTTC CASSLRQGNEQFF
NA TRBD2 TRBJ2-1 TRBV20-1 TGCAGTGCTAGTCCCAGCGGGAGGGCCCTTAACTACAATGAGCAGTTCTTC CSASPSGRALNYNEQFF